Below, one T cell receptor beta chain is given with its context. The sample is drawn from a study of monozygotic twins with inflammatory bowel disease. The CDR3 has 15 amino acids. Every sample had its cDNA made across eight separate reactions. From its re-call of the 5' RACE reads, TCRdb lists each CDR3 protein once, without DNA. The repertoire shows some 450,000 distinct CDR3 sequences; the top ten hold 2% to 2.5%. The sequencing input was blood. The source is a human donor with ulcerative colitis or Crohn's disease, or a healthy co-twin of an affected twin (not recorded which). The rearrangement uses TRBV12-3 or TRBV12-4 and TRBJ2-5; lacking DNA, the TRBD1 call made by TCRdb goes unchecked. The CDR3 spells CASSQNRGNQETQYF.